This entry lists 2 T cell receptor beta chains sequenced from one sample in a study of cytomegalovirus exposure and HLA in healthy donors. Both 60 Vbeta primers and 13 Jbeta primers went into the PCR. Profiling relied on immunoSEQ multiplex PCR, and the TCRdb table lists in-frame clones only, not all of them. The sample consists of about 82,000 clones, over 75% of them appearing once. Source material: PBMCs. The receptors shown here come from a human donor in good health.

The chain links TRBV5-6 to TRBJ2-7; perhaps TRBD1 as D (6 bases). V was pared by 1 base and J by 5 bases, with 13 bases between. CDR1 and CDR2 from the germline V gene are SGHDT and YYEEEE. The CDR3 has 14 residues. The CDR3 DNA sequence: TGTGCCAGCAGCTTGCCAGGGGCATGGCACGAGCAGTACTTC. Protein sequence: CASSLPGAWHEQYF.

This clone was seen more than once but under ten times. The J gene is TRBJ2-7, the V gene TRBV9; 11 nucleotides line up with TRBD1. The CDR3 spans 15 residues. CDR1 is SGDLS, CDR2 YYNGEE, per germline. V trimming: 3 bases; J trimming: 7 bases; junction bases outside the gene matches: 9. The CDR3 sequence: CASSATGQGAREQYF. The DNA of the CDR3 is TGTGCCAGCAGCGCGACCGGACAGGGGGCGAGGGAGCAGTACTTC. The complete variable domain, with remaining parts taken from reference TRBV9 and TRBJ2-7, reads DSGVTQTPKHLITATGQRVTLRCSPRSGDLSVYWYQQSLDQGLQFLIQYYNGEERAKGNILERFSAQQFPDLHSELNLSSLELGDSALYFCASSATGQGAREQYFGPGTRLTVT.